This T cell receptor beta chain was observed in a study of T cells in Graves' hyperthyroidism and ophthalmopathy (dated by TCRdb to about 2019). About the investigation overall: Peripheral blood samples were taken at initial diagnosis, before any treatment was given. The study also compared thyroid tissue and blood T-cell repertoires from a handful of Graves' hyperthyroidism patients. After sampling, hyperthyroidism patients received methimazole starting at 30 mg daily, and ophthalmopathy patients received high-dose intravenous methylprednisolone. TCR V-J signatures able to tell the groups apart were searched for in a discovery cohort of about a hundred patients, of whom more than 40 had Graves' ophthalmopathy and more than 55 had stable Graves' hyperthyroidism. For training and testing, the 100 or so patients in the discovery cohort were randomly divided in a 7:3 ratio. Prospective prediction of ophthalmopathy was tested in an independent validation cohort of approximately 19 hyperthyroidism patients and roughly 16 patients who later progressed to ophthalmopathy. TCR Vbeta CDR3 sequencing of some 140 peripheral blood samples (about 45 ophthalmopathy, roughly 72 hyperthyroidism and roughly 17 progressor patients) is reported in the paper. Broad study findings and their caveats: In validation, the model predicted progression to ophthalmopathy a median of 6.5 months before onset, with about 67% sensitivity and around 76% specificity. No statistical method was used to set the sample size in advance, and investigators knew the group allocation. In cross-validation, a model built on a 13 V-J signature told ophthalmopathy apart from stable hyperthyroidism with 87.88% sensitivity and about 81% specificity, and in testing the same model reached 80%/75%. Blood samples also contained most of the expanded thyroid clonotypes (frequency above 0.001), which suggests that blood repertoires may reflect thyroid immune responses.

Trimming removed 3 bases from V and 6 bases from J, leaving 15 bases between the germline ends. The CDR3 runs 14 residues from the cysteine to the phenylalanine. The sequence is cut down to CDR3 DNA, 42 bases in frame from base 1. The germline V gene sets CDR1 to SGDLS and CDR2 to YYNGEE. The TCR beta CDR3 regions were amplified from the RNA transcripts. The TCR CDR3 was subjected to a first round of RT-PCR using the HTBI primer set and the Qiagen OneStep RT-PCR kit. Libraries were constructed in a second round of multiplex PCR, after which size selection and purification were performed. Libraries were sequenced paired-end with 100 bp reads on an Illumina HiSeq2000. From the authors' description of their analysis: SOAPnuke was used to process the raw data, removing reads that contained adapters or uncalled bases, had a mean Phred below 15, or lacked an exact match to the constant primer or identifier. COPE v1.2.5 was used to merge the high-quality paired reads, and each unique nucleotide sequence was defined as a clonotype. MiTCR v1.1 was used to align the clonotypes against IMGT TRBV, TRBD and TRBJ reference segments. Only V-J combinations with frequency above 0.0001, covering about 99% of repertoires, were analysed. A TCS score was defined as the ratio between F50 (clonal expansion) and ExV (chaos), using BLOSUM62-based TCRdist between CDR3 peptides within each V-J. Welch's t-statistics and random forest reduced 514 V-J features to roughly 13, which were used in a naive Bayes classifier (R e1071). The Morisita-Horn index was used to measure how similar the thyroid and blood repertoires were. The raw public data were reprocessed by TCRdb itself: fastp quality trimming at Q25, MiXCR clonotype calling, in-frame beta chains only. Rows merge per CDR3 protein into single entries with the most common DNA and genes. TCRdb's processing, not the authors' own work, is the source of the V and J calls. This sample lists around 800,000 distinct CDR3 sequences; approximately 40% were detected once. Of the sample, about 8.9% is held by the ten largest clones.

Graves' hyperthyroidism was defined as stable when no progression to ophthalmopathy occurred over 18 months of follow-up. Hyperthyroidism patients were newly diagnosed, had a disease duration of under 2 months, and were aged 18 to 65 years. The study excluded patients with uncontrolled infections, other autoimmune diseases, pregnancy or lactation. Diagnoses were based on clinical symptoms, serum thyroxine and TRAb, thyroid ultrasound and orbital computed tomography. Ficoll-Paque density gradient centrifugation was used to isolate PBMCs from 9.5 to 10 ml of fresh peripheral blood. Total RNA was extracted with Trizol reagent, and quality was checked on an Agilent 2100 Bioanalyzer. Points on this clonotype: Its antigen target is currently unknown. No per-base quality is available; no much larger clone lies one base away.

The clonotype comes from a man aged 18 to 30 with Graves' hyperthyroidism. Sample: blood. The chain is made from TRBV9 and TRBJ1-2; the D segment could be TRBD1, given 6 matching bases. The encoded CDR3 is CASSAEGGFDGYTF. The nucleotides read TGTGCCAGCAGCGCCGAGGGGGGGTTTGATGGCTACACCTTC.